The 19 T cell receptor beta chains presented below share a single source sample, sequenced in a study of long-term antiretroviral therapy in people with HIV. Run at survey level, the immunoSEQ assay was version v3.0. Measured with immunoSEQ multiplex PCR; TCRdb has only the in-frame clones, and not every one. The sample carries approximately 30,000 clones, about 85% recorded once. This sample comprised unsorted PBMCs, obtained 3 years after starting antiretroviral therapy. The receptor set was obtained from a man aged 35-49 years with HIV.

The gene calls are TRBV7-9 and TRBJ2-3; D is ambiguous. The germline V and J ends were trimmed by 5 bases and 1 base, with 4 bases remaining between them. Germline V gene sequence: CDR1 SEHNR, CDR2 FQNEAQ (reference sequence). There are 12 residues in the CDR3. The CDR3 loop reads CASSAGTDTQYF. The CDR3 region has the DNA TGTGCCAGCAGCGCGGGCACAGATACGCAGTATTTT.

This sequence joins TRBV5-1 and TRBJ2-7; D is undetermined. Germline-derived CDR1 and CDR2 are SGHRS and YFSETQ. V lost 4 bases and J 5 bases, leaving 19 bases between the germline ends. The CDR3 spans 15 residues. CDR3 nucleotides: TGCGCCAGCAGCGGTCGGACGCGGACGGTCCACGAGCAGTACTTC. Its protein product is CASSGRTRTVHEQYF.

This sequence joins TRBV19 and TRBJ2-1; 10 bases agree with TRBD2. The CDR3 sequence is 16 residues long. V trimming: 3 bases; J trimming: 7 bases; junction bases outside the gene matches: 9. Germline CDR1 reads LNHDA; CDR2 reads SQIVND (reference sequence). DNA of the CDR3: TGTGCCAGTAGTATTCCGGGTGGAGCGGGGGGGAATGAGCAGTTCTTC. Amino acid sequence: CASSIPGGAGGNEQFF.

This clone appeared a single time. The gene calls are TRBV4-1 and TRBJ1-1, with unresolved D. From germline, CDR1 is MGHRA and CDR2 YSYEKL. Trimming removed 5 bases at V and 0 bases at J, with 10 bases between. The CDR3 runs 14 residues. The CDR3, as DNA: TGCGCCAGCAGCACCAGTACCGTGAACACTGAAGCTTTCTTT. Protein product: CASSTSTVNTEAFF.

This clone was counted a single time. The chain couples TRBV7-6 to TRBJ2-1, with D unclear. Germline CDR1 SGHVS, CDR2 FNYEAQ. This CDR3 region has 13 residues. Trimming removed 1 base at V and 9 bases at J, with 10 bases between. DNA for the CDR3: TGTGCCAGCAGCTTAGGTGGGTCCGTTGAGCAGTTCTTC. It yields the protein CASSLGGSVEQFF.

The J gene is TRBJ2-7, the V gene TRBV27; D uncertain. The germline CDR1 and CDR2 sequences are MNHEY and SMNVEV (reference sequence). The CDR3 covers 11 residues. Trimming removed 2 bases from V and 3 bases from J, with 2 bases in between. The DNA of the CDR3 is TGTGCCAGCAGTTTAGGCTACGAGCAGTACTTC. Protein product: CASSLGYEQYF.

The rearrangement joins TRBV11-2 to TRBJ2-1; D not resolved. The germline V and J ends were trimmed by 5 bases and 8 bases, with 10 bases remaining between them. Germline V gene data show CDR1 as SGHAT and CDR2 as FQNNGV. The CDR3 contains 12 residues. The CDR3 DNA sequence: TGTGCCAGCAGCCTAAACTGGGATGAGCAGTTCTTC. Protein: CASSLNWDEQFF.

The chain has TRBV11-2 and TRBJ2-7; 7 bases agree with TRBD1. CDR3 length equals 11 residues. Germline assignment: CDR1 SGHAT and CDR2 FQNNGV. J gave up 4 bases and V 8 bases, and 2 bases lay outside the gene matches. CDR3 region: CASYRGYEQYF. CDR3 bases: TGTGCCAGCTACAGGGGATACGAGCAGTACTTC.

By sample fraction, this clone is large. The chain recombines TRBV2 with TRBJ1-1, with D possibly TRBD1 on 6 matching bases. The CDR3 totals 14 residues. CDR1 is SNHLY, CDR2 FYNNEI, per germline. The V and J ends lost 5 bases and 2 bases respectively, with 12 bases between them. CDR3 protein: CASSPTDRNTEAFF. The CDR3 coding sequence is TGTGCCAGCAGTCCTACGGACAGAAACACTGAAGCTTTCTTT.

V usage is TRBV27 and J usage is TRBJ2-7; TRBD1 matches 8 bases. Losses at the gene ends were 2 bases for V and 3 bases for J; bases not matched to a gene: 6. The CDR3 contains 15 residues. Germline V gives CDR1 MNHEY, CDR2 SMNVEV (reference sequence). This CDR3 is CASSLGQGGYYEQYF. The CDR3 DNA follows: TGTGCCAGCAGTTTAGGACAGGGTGGGTACTACGAGCAGTACTTC.

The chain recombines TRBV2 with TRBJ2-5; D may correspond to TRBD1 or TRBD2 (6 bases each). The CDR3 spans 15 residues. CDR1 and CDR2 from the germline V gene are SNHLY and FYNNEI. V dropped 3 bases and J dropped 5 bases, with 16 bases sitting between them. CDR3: CASSDPNRAGETQYF. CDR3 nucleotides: TGTGCCAGCAGTGACCCTAACAGGGCGGGGGAGACCCAGTACTTC.

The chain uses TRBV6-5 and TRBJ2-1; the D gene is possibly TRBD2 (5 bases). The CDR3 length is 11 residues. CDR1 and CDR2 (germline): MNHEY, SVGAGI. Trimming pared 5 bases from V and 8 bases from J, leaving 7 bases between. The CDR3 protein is CASSHGDEQFF. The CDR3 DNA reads TGTGCCAGCAGTCACGGGGATGAGCAGTTCTTC.

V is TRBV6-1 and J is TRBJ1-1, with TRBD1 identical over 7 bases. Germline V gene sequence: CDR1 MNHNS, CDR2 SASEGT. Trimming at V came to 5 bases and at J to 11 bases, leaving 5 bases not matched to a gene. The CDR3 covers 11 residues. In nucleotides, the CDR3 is TGTGCCAGCAGTTTCGACAGGGAGGCTTTCTTT. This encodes CASSFDREAFF.

CDR3 DNA sequence: TGTGCCAGCAGCCAAGAAAGGACAGGGGGGTCAGATACGCAGTATTTT. Encoded protein: CASSQERTGGSDTQYF. The genes are TRBV4-2 and TRBJ2-3; 10 nucleotides align to TRBD1. This CDR3 is 16 amino acids long. The germline gives CDR1 LGHNA, CDR2 YNFKEQ. Trimming removed 0 bases from V and 4 bases from J; junction bases left unmatched: 4.

The CDR3 here is CASSVEGLSYEKLFF. Here the CDR3 DNA reads TGTGCCAGCAGCGTAGAGGGATTAAGCTATGAAAAACTGTTTTTT. V and J are TRBV9 and TRBJ1-4; D is undetermined. V lost 0 bases and J 6 bases, leaving 12 bases between the germline ends. The CDR3 consists of 15 residues. The germline V gene has CDR1 SGDLS and CDR2 YYNGEE. The full variable domain, in which reference TRBV9 and TRBJ1-4 provide the parts outside the CDR3, is DSGVTQTPKHLITATGQRVTLRCSPRSGDLSVYWYQQSLDQGLQFLIQYYNGEERAKGNILERFSAQQFPDLHSELNLSSLELGDSALYFCASSVEGLSYEKLFFGSGTQLSVL.

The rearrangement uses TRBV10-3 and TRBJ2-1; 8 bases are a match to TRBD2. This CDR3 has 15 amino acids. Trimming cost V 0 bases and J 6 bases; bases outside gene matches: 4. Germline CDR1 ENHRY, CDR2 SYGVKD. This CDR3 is CAISESSGILNEQFF. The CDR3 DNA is TGTGCCATCAGTGAGTCTAGCGGGATCCTCAATGAGCAGTTCTTC.

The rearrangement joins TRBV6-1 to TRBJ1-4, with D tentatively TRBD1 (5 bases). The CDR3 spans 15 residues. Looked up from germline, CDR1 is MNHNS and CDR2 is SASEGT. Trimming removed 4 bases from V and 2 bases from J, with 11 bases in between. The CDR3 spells CASSGTTVTNEKLFF. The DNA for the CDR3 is TGTGCCAGCAGTGGGACGACAGTTACTAATGAAAAACTGTTTTTT.

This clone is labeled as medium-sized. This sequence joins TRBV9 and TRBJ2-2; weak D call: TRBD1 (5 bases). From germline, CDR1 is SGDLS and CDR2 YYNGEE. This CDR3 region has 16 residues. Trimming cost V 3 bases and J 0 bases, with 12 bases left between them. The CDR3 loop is CASSDGQGPNTGELFF. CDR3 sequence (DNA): TGTGCCAGCAGCGACGGCCAGGGTCCGAACACCGGGGAGCTGTTTTTT. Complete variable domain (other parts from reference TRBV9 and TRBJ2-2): DSGVTQTPKHLITATGQRVTLRCSPRSGDLSVYWYQQSLDQGLQFLIQYYNGEERAKGNILERFSAQQFPDLHSELNLSSLELGDSALYFCASSDGQGPNTGELFFGEGSRLTVL.

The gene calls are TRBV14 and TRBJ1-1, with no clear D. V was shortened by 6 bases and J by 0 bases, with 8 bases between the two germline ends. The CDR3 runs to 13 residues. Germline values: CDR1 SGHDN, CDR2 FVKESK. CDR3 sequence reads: CASSYQMNTEAFF. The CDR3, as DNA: TGTGCCAGCAGTTATCAGATGAACACTGAAGCTTTCTTT.